This TCR beta chain was captured by sequencing in a study of cytomegalovirus exposure and HLA in healthy donors. Turning to the study itself: An earlier analysis identified some 110 million unique TCR beta sequences in about 200 million T cells. Points from the study as a whole: Exclusion as indistinguishable affected some V segments, including TRBV6-2 and TRBV6-3. There was a cluster of highly shared sequence variants that was likely a sequencing artifact. When analyzed later, a missense DCLRE1C variant was found to be linked to TCR beta V- and J-gene trimming.

PCR involved 60 Vbeta and 13 Jbeta primers. Assay: immunoSEQ multiplex PCR; the TCRdb copy retains only in-frame clones and omits some. The table includes 180,000 or so clones, 70% to 80% detected once. In the case of this clone: The antigen is undetermined.

This CDR3 region has 15 residues. Germline lookup yields CDR1 MGHDK and CDR2 SYGVNS. V shed 3 bases and J shed 3 bases, with 12 bases lying between them. The specimen sequenced was PBMCs. The J gene is TRBJ2-4, the V gene TRBV25-1, with D perhaps TRBD1 (6 bases). This TCR was recovered from a woman in her sixties or seventies in good health and CMV-seropositive. The CDR3 region has the DNA TGTGCCAGCAGTGATCAGGGGTTGGGCAAAAACATTCAGTACTTC. It yields the protein CASSDQGLGKNIQYF.